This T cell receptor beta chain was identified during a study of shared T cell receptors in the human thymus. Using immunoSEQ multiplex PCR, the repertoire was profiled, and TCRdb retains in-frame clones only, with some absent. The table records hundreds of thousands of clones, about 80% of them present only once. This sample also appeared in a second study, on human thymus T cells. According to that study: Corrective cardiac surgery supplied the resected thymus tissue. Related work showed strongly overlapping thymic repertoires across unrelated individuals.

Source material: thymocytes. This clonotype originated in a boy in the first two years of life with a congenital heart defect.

Here the CDR3 DNA reads TGTGCCTGGAGTGTATCCCCCCTTCGAGAGACCCAGTACTTC. Translating it yields CAWSVSPLRETQYF. The chain has TRBV30 and TRBJ2-5; unclear D gene. This CDR3 comprises 14 residues. Trimming left V 0 bases short and J 4 bases short, with 12 bases between. Germline V gene lookup returns CDR1 GTSNPN and CDR2 SVGIG (reference sequence).